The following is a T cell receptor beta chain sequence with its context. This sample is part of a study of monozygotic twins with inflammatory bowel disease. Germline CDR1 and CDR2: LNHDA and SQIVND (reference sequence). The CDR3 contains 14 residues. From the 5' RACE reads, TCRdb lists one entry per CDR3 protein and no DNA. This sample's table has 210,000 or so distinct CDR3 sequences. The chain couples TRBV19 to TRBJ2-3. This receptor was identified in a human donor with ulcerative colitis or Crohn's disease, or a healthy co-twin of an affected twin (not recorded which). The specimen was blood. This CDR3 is CASSYRHLTDTQYF.